Included here is one TCR beta chain sequence, with context. Its specificity is not known. Germline V lookup: CDR1 SEHNR, CDR2 FQNEAQ (reference sequence). Trimming left V 5 bases short and J 2 bases short, with 9 bases between. The CDR3 contains 13 residues. TCRdb keeps only in-frame clones here, not all; method: immunoSEQ multiplex PCR. This table holds about 12,000 clones, roughly 65% found once. The data were taken from a study of CD4 T cells in relation to SARS-CoV-2 and coronaviruses. Before the COVID-19 pandemic, during about 2011-2019, CD4+ T cells were taken from unexposed donors. Isolation of CD4+ T cells took place after about eleven days in culture.

Specimen: CD4+ T cells from PBMCs, cultured in vitro. This chain links TRBV7-9 with TRBJ2-5; possibly TRBD1 for D (5 bases). The sequence derives from a human donor in good health. The chain's CDR3 is CASSRQPQETQYF. The CDR3, as DNA: TGTGCCAGCAGCCGACAGCCTCAAGAGACCCAGTACTTC.